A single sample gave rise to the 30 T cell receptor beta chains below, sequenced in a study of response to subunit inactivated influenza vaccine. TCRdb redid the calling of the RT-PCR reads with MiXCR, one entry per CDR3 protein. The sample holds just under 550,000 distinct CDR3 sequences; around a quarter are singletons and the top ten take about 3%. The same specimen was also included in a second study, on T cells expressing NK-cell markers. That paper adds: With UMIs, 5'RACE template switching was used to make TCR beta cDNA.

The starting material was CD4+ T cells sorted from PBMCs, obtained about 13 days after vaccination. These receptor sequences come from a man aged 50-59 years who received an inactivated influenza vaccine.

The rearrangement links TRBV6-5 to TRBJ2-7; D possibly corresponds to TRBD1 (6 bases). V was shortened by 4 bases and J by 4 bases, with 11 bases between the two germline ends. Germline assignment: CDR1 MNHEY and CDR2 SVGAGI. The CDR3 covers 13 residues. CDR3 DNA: TGTGCCAGCAGTTTTAGACAGGAGTACGAGCAGTACTTC. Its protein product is CASSFRQEYEQYF.

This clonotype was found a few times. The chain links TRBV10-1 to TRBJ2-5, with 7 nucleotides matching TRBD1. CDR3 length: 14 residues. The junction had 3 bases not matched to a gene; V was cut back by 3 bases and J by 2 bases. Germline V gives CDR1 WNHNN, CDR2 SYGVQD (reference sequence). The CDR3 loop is CASSEGGGQETQYF. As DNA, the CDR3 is TGCGCCAGCAGTGAAGGGGGCGGTCAAGAGACCCAGTACTTC.

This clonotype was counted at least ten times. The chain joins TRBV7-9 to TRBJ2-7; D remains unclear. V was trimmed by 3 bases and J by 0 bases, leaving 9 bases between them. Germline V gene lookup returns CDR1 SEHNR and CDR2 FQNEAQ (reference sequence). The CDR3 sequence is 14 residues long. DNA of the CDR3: TGTGCCAGCAGCTTTGACAAGAGCTCCTACGAGCAGTACTTC. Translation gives CASSFDKSSYEQYF.

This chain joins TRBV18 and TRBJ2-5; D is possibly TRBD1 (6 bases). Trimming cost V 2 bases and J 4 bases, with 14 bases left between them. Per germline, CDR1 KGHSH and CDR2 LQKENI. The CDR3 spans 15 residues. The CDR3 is CASSPRETRGETQYF. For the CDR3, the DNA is TGTGCCAGCTCACCAAGAGAAACCAGGGGAGAGACCCAGTACTTC.

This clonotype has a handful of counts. The CDR3: CAISGAESSYEQYF. The CDR3 coding sequence is TGTGCCATCAGTGGGGCAGAATCTTCCTACGAGCAGTACTTC. The chain couples TRBV10-3 to TRBJ2-7; D is unresolved. The CDR3 runs 14 residues. Trimming took 4 bases from V and 1 from J, leaving 11 bases between them. Germline assignment: CDR1 ENHRY and CDR2 SYGVKD.

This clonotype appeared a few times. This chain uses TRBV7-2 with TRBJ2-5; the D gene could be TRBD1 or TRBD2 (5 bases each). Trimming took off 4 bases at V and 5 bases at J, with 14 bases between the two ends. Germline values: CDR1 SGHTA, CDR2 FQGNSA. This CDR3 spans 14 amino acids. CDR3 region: CASSSGPATETQYF. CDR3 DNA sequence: TGTGCCAGCAGCTCGGGACCCGCTACGGAGACCCAGTACTTC.

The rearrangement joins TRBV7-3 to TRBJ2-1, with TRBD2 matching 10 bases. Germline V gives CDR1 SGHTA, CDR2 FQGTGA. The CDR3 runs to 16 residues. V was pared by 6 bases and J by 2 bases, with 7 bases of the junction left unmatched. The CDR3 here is CASSKTSGLAYNEQFF. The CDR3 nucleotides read TGTGCCAGCAGTAAGACTAGCGGGCTGGCCTACAATGAGCAGTTCTTC.

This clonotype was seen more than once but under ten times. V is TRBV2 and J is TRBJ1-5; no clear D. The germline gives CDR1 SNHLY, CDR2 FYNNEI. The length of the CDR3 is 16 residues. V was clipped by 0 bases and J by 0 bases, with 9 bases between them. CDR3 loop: CASSEAGLYSNQPQHF. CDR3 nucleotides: TGTGCCAGCAGTGAAGCGGGCTTGTATAGCAATCAGCCCCAGCATTTT.

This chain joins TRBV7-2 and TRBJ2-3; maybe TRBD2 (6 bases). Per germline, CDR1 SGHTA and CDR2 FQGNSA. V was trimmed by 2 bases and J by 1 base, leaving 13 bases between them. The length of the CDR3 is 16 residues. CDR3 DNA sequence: TGTGCCAGCAGCTTATACACGGGAGTGGGCACAGATACGCAGTATTTT. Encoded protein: CASSLYTGVGTDTQYF.

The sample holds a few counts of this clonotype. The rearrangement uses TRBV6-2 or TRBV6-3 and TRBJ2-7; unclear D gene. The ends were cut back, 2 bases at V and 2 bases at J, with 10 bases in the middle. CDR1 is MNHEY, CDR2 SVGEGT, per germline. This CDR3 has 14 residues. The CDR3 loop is CASSYALRAYEQYF. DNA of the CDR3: TGTGCCAGCAGTTACGCACTAAGAGCCTACGAGCAGTACTTC.

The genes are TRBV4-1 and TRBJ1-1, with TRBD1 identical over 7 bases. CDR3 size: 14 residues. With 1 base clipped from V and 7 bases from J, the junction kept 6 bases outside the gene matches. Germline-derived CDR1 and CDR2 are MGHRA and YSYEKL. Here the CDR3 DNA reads TGCGCCAGCAGCCAAGTACTCCAGGGGGGTGAAGCTTTCTTT. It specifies CASSQVLQGGEAFF.

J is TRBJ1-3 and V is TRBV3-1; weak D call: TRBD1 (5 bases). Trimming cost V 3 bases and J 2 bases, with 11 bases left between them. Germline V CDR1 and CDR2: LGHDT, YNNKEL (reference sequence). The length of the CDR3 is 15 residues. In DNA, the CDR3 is TGTGCCAGCAGCCACCCAGGGACCACTGGAAACACCATATATTTT. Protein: CASSHPGTTGNTIYF.

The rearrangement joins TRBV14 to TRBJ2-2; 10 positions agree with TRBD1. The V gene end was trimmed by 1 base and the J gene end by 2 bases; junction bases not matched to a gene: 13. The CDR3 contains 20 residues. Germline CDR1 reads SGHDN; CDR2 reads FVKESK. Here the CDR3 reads CASSQVQRIGDRGNTGELFF. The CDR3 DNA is TGTGCCAGCAGCCAAGTTCAAAGAATTGGGGACAGGGGAAACACCGGGGAGCTGTTTTTT. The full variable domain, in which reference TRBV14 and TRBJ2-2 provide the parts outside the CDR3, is EAGVTQFPSHSVIEKGQTVTLRCDPISGHDNLYWYRRVMGKEIKFLLHFVKESKQDESGMPNNRFLAERTGGTYSTLKVQPAELEDSGVYFCASSQVQRIGDRGNTGELFFGEGSRLTVL.

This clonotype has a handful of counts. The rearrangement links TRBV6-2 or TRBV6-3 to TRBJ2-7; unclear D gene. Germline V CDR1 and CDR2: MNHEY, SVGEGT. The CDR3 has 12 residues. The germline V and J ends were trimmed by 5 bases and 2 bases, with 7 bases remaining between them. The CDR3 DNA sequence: TGTGCCAGCAGTCGGTTCACCTACGAGCAGTACTTC. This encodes CASSRFTYEQYF.

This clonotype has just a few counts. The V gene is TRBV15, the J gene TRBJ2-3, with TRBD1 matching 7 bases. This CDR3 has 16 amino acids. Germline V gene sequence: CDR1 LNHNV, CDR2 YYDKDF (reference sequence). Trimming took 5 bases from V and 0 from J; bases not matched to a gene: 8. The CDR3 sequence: CATSGRDRTSTDTQYF. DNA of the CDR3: TGTGCCACCAGCGGAAGGGACAGAACTAGCACAGATACGCAGTATTTT.

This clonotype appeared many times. The DNA for the CDR3 is TGCAGTGCTCTCTCTTATCAGGCACGAAACACTGAAGCTTTCTTT. The encoded protein is CSALSYQARNTEAFF. The chain uses TRBV20-1 and TRBJ1-1; D not resolved. CDR1 and CDR2 from the germline V gene are DFQATT and SNEGSKA (reference sequence). V lost 5 bases and J 2 bases, leaving 18 bases between the germline ends. The CDR3 is 15 residues long.

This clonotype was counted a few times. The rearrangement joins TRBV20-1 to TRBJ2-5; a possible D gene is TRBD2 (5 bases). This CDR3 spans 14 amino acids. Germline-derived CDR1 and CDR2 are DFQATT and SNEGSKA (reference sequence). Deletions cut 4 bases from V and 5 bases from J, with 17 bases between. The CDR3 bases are TGCAGTGCTACCCAAACCGGGGAACGGGAGACCCAGTACTTC. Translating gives CSATQTGERETQYF.

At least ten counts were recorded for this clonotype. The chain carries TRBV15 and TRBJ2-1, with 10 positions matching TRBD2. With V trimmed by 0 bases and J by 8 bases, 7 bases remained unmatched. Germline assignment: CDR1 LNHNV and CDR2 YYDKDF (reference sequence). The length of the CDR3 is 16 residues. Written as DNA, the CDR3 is TGTGCCACCAGCAGAGATGGTCCTAGCGGGAGCCATGAGCAGTTCTTC. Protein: CATSRDGPSGSHEQFF.

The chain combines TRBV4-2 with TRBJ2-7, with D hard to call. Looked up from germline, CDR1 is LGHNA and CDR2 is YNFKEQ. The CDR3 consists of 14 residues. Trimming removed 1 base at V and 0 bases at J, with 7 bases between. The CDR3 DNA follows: TGTGCCAGCAGCCAAGGGACCAACTCCTACGAGCAGTACTTC. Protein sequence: CASSQGTNSYEQYF.

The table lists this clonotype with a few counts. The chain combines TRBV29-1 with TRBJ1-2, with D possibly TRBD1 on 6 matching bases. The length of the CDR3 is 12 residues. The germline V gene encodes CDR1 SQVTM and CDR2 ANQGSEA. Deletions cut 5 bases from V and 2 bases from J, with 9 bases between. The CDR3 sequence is CSVNRANYGYTF. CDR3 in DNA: TGCAGCGTTAACAGGGCCAACTATGGCTACACCTTC.

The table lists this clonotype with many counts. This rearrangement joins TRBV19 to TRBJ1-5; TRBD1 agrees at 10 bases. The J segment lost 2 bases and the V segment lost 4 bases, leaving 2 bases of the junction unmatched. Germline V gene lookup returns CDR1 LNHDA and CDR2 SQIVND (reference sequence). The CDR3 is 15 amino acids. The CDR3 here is CASSTTGGGNQPQHF. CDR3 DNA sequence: TGTGCCAGTAGTACGACAGGGGGCGGCAATCAGCCCCAGCATTTT.

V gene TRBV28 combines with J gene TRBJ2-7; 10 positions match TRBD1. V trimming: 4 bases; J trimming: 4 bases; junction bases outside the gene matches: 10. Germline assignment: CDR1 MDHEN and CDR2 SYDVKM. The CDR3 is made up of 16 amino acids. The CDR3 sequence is CASSSLGTGESYEQYF. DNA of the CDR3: TGTGCCAGCAGTTCTCTTGGGACAGGGGAATCGTACGAGCAGTACTTC.

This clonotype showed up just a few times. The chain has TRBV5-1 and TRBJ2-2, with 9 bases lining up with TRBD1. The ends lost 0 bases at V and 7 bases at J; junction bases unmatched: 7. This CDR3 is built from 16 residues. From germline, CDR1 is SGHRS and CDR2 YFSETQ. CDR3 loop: CASSLGTGTGHGELFF. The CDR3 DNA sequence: TGCGCCAGCAGCTTGGGGACCGGGACAGGGCACGGGGAGCTGTTTTTT.

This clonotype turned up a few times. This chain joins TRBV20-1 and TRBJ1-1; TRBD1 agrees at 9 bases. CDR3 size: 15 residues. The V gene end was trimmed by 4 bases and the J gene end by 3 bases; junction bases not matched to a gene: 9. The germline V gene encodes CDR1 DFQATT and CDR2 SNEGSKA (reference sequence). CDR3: CSATGTGNFDTEAFF. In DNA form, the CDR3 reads TGCAGTGCTACCGGGACAGGGAATTTTGACACTGAAGCTTTCTTT.

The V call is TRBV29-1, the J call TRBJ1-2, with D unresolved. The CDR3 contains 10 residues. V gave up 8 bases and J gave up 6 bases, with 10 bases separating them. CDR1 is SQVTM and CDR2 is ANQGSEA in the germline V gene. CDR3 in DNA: TGCAGCACCTTGACTGATGGCTACACCTTC. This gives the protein CSTLTDGYTF.

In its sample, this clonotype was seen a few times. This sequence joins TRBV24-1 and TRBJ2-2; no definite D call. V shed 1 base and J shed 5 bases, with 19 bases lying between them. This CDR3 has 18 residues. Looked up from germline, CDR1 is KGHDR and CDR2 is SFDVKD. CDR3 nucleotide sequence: TGTGCCACCAGTGATTTAGGACGGAGAACAACCTGGACCGGGGAGCTGTTTTTT. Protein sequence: CATSDLGRRTTWTGELFF.

In nucleotides, the CDR3 is TGTGCCAGCAGCTTAGCGCGAGCGGGGGTGTCCCCCGGTCAGCAGTACTTC. Its translation is CASSLARAGVSPGQQYF. V and J are TRBV7-2 and TRBJ2-7, with TRBD2 matching over 8 bases. CDR1 and CDR2 (germline): SGHTA, FQGNSA. Unmatched junction bases numbered 15, after V lost 0 bases and J lost 8 bases. CDR3 length: 17 residues.

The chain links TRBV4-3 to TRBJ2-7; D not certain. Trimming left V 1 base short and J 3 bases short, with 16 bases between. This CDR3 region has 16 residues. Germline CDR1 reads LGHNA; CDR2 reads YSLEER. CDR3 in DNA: TGCGCCAGCAGCCAAGCTTTTGCCCAGAGAGTCTACGAGCAGTACTTC. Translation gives CASSQAFAQRVYEQYF.

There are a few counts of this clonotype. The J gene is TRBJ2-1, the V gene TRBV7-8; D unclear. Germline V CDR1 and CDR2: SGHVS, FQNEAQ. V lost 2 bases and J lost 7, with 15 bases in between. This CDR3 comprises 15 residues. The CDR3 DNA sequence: TGTGCCAGCAGCTTACTTCAGGTGTATTGGAATGAGCAGTTCTTC. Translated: CASSLLQVYWNEQFF.

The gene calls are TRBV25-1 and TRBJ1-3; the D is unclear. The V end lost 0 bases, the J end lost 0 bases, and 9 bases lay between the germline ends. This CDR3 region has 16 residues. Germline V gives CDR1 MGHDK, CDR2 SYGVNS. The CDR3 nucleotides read TGTGCCAGCAGTGAATATTACAGCCACTCTGGAAACACCATATATTTT. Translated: CASSEYYSHSGNTIYF. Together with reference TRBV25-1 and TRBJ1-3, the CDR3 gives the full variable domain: EADIYQTPRYLVIGTGKKITLECSQTMGHDKMYWYQQDPGMELHLIHYSYGVNSTEKGDLSSESTVSRIRTEHFPLTLESARPSHTSQYLCASSEYYSHSGNTIYFGEGSWLTVV.